The 18 T cell receptor beta chains listed next were all sequenced from one sample in a study of shared clonotypes between healthy human individuals. Sequenced by immunoSEQ multiplex PCR; TCRdb stores in-frame clones only, minus some. The table includes about 1.1 million clones, approximately 78% detected once. The sequenced sample consisted of memory CD4+ T cells from PBMCs. Sample subset: CD45RA-negative fraction. The receptors here all came from a man younger than 30 in good health. Some clones in this sample may be carry-over from other donors' samples.

The chain joins TRBV5-1 to TRBJ2-1; 9 bases map to TRBD1. After removal of 7 bases from V and 9 bases from J, the junction contained 8 bases not matched to a gene. Germline CDR1 reads SGHRS; CDR2 reads YFSETQ. The CDR3 totals 13 residues. DNA for the CDR3: TGCGCCAGCCGAGGGACAGGGATGGGTGAGCAGTTCTTC. Translated: CASRGTGMGEQFF.

V usage is TRBV7-9 and J usage is TRBJ2-3, with D unresolved. Germline V CDR1 and CDR2: SEHNR, FQNEAQ (reference sequence). The CDR3 consists of 15 residues. Trimming removed 5 bases from V and 0 bases from J, with 12 bases in between. The CDR3 spells CASSALETSTDTQYF. The CDR3 DNA reads TGTGCCAGCAGCGCCCTAGAAACTAGCACAGATACGCAGTATTTT.

The chain employs TRBV27 and TRBJ2-1; D perhaps matches TRBD2 (5 bases). The V and J ends lost 5 bases and 4 bases respectively, with 12 bases between them. Germline-derived CDR1 and CDR2 are MNHEY and SMNVEV (reference sequence). The CDR3 spans 14 residues. DNA of the CDR3: TGTGCCAGCAGTCCCCGGACTGGATACAATGAGCAGTTCTTC. It translates to CASSPRTGYNEQFF.

With regard to this clone: The sample has other DNA sequences that encode this CDR3 too. This sequence joins TRBV28 and TRBJ1-3; 7 nucleotides line up with TRBD1. Germline V gene lookup returns CDR1 MDHEN and CDR2 SYDVKM. The CDR3 has 14 residues. With V trimmed by 6 bases and J by 2 bases, 4 bases remained unmatched. CDR3 sequence reads: CASSNDRAGNTIYF. For the CDR3, the DNA is TGTGCCAGCAGCAATGACAGGGCTGGAAACACCATATATTTT. The entire variable domain, with the rest obtained from reference TRBV28 and TRBJ1-3, is as follows: DVKVTQSSRYLVKRTGEKVFLECVQDMDHENMFWYRQDPGLGLRLIYFSYDVKMKEKGDIPEGYSVSREKKERFSLILESASTNQTSMYLCASSNDRAGNTIYFGEGSWLTVV.

The chain carries TRBV2 and TRBJ2-5; D not certain. This CDR3 has 13 amino acids. CDR1 is SNHLY and CDR2 is FYNNEI in the germline V gene. V lost 2 bases and J 2 bases, leaving 6 bases between the germline ends. The CDR3 sequence is CASSEYWQETQYF. CDR3 in DNA: TGTGCCAGCAGTGAATACTGGCAAGAGACCCAGTACTTC.

The chain recombines TRBV28 with TRBJ2-7; D possibly corresponds to TRBD2 (6 bases). Germline-derived CDR1 and CDR2 are MDHEN and SYDVKM. This CDR3 has 13 residues. Between the trimmed V and J ends, which lost 3 bases and 7 bases, there was a span of 13 bases. The CDR3 protein is CASSFGGTGEQYF. In DNA, the CDR3 is TGTGCCAGCAGTTTCGGGGGTACGGGGGAGCAGTACTTC. Based on the CDR3 plus reference TRBV28 and TRBJ2-7, the full variable domain is DVKVTQSSRYLVKRTGEKVFLECVQDMDHENMFWYRQDPGLGLRLIYFSYDVKMKEKGDIPEGYSVSREKKERFSLILESASTNQTSMYLCASSFGGTGEQYFGPGTRLTVT.

This clone was observed a single time. The V gene is TRBV7-3, the J gene TRBJ2-1; D remains unclear. V gave up 2 bases and J gave up 9 bases, with 11 bases separating them. Germline lookup yields CDR1 SGHTA and CDR2 FQGTGA. This CDR3 has 13 amino acids. The CDR3 DNA sequence: TGTGCCAGCAGCTTACATCGGATAAGTGAGCAGTTCTTC. Translating gives CASSLHRISEQFF. Full variable domain (remainder filled in from reference TRBV7-3 and TRBJ2-1): GAGVSQTPSNKVTEKGKYVELRCDPISGHTALYWYRQSLGQGPEFLIYFQGTGAADDSGLPNDRFFAVRPEGSVSTLKIQRTERGDSAVYLCASSLHRISEQFFGPGTRLTVL.

The chain is built from TRBV28 and TRBJ1-5, with 8 bases identical to TRBD1. J was trimmed by 1 base and V by 2 bases; bases with no gene match: 4. CDR1 and CDR2 (germline): MDHEN, SYDVKM. The CDR3 extends over 16 amino acids. In DNA, the CDR3 is TGTGCCAGCAGTTTAGGCGACAGGGGCAGCAATCAGCCCCAGCATTTT. It codes for CASSLGDRGSNQPQHF. The full variable domain, completed using reference TRBV28 and TRBJ1-5, is DVKVTQSSRYLVKRTGEKVFLECVQDMDHENMFWYRQDPGLGLRLIYFSYDVKMKEKGDIPEGYSVSREKKERFSLILESASTNQTSMYLCASSLGDRGSNQPQHFGDGTRLSIL.

This chain connects TRBV18 to TRBJ1-4; D remains unclear. Germline CDR1 and CDR2: KGHSH and LQKENI. V lost 3 bases to trimming and J lost 8 bases, with 13 bases between them. The CDR3 length is 14 residues. The CDR3 sequence: CASSPNSGGEKLFF. The CDR3 bases are TGTGCCAGCTCACCCAACTCTGGTGGCGAAAAACTGTTTTTT.

Only one count was recorded for this clone. The V call is TRBV2, the J call TRBJ2-7; possibly TRBD2 for D (5 bases). The CDR3 loop spans 13 amino acids. Per germline, CDR1 SNHLY and CDR2 FYNNEI. The V and J ends lost 3 bases and 5 bases respectively, with 11 bases between them. CDR3 amino acids: CASSERETNEQYF. The CDR3 nucleotides read TGTGCCAGCAGTGAGAGGGAGACGAACGAGCAGTACTTC.

The rearrangement links TRBV5-1 to TRBJ1-2; 10 bases agree with TRBD1. Per germline, CDR1 SGHRS and CDR2 YFSETQ. J was trimmed by 1 base and V by 5 bases; bases with no gene match: 8. The CDR3 length is 16 residues. The DNA of the CDR3 is TGCGCCAGCAGTCAGGACAGGGGGGAACTTAACTATGGCTACACCTTC. Residues: CASSQDRGELNYGYTF.

This clone has only one observation. The genes are TRBV6-1 and TRBJ2-1, with 7 bases fitting TRBD2. J lost 12 bases, V lost 8 bases, and 4 bases had no gene match. There are 10 residues in the CDR3. The germline gives CDR1 MNHNS, CDR2 SASEGT. The CDR3 DNA follows: TGTGCCAGCTCGGGGAGGGCGCAGTTCTTC. Translation: CASSGRAQFF.

V usage is TRBV10-2 and J usage is TRBJ1-2; the D is unclear. Trimming stripped 2 bases from V and 1 base from J, with 14 bases between. Looked up from germline, CDR1 is WSHSY and CDR2 is SAAADI. This CDR3 has 16 residues. The CDR3 DNA reads as TGCGCCAGCAGTGAGCAGAGAATAACCTTTAACTATGGCTACACCTTC. It codes for CASSEQRITFNYGYTF.

For this clone: The sample carries other DNA sequences with the same CDR3. CDR3: CASSLGNTDTQYF. The DNA of the CDR3 is TGTGCCAGCAGCTTAGGGAACACAGATACGCAGTATTTT. The chain carries TRBV11-2 and TRBJ2-3, with D unclear. The CDR3 runs 13 residues. Germline CDR1 reads SGHAT; CDR2 reads FQNNGV. Trimming took off 1 base at V and 2 bases at J, with 4 bases between the two ends.

This clone has only a few counts. V gene TRBV5-4 combines with J gene TRBJ1-4; TRBD1 matches 9 bases. Germline CDR1 and CDR2: SGHNT and YYREEE (reference sequence). The CDR3 is made up of 14 amino acids. V lost 4 bases to trimming and J lost 4 bases; unmatched junction nucleotides: 2. As DNA, the CDR3 is TGTGCCAGCAGCGTGGACAGGGGTAATGAAAAACTGTTTTTT. The encoded protein is CASSVDRGNEKLFF.

This sequence joins TRBV11-2 and TRBJ2-7; D possibly uses TRBD1 or TRBD2 (5 bases each). Germline CDR1 SGHAT, CDR2 FQNNGV. With 7 bases removed from V and 6 bases from J, the gap between germline ends came to 16 bases. This CDR3 has 13 residues. The CDR3 DNA follows: TGTGCCAGCACCGCCCAGATAGGGACCGAGCAGTACTTC. Translation gives CASTAQIGTEQYF. The full variable domain, rest sourced from reference TRBV11-2 and TRBJ2-7, is EAGVAQSPRYKIIEKRQSVAFWCNPISGHATLYWYQQILGQGPKLLIQFQNNGVVDDSQLPKDRFSAERLKGVDSTLKIQPAKLEDSAVYLCASTAQIGTEQYFGPGTRLTVT.

The chain recombines TRBV7-9 with TRBJ1-2; D is ambiguous. Germline V CDR1 and CDR2: SEHNR, FQNEAQ (reference sequence). The CDR3 consists of 12 residues. V was clipped by 2 bases and J by 8 bases, with 9 bases between them. The CDR3 reads CASSLPGRGYTF. The CDR3 DNA sequence: TGTGCCAGCAGCTTACCCGGAAGGGGCTACACCTTC. The whole variable domain, remainder taken from reference TRBV7-9 and TRBJ1-2, is DTGVSQNPRHKITKRGQNVTFRCDPISEHNRLYWYRQTLGQGPEFLTYFQNEAQLEKSRLLSDRFSAERPKGSFSTLEIQRTEQGDSAMYLCASSLPGRGYTFGSGTRLTVV.

This clone showed up just a few times. V gene TRBV9 combines with J gene TRBJ1-1, with D possibly matching TRBD1 (6 bases). The CDR3 is 14 amino acids. V lost 2 bases to trimming and J lost 1 base, with 9 bases between them. CDR1 SGDLS and CDR2 YYNGEE come from the germline V gene. The CDR3 region is CASSVGQPNTEAFF. CDR3 coding DNA: TGTGCCAGCAGCGTGGGACAACCGAACACTGAAGCTTTCTTT. The entire variable domain, with the rest obtained from reference TRBV9 and TRBJ1-1, is as follows: DSGVTQTPKHLITATGQRVTLRCSPRSGDLSVYWYQQSLDQGLQFLIQYYNGEERAKGNILERFSAQQFPDLHSELNLSSLELGDSALYFCASSVGQPNTEAFFGQGTRLTVV.